This T cell receptor beta chain was documented in a study of blood T cells in healthy people across ages. General observations from the study: Naive CD4+ cell counts and diversity both ran higher in long-lived than in aged donors.

Healthy Russian Caucasian donors spanned ages about 6 to 100 years. No fewer than 6 million PBMCs went into each sample. The amount of total RNA extracted per sample was at least 5.5 micrograms. About this clonotype itself: Its antigen is unknown.

The CDR3 has 15 residues. Germline loops: CDR1 LGHDT, CDR2 YNNKEL (reference sequence). The V segment lost 1 base and the J segment 3 bases; nucleotides outside the gene matches: 5. Combining a sample-barcoded 5' primer with a J-beta primer mix, a second PCR ran for roughly 7 to 12 cycles. TCRdb ran MiXCR on the 5' RACE reads and lists one entry per CDR3 protein. The table shows about a million distinct CDR3 sequences, with less than 45% occurring only once. This TCR came from a man younger than 35 in good health. Sequencing input: blood. V usage is TRBV3-1 and J usage is TRBJ1-2; 7 positions match TRBD1. CDR3 protein: CASSQAQGTYYGYTF. The CDR3, as DNA: TGTGCCAGCAGCCAAGCACAGGGGACCTACTATGGCTACACCTTC.